The rows below give T cell receptor beta chains drawn from one sample of a study of blood T cells in healthy people across ages. TCRdb recomputed calls from the 5' RACE reads with MiXCR, one row per CDR3 protein. The sample lists 1.5 million to 2 million distinct CDR3 sequences; 28% were seen once. Sequenced input: blood. Source of these receptors: a woman aged 25 to 45 in good health. The CDR3 runs from the conserved cysteine through the conserved F or W.

V | CDR3
TRBV29-1 | CSVEDRNGNGYTF
TRBV12-3/TRBV12-4 | CASSGGGRTDTQYF
TRBV6-5 | CASGGHTNSNQPQHF
TRBV20-1 | CSASLAGNTGELFF
TRBV20-1 | CSASLTVGGRSEAFF
TRBV5-1 | CASSGGGFNNEQFF
TRBV11-2 | CASSPARWLAANEQFF
TRBV20-1 | CSAMDRRSNQPQHF
TRBV15 | CATSSLKGGSSNQLQHF
TRBV18 | CASSPTRSSSSYEQYF
TRBV27 | CASSKGVVGYNEQFF
TRBV7-2 | CASSLVGPGSSYNEQFF
TRBV14 | CASSQDHADAYNEQFF
TRBV9 | CASSVFGTRETQYF
TRBV5-1 | CASSREGAGGELFF
TRBV20-1 | CSASGGVFLGEQFF
TRBV11-2 | CASSSRRADTEAFF
TRBV4-1 | CASSQLAGAKLTDTQYF
TRBV20-1 | CSARDAGLADEQFF
TRBV7-2 | CASSLGGRSSYNEQFF
TRBV4-1 | CASSDYRDGRSYNEQFF
TRBV5-1 | CASTSVGLGAYEQYF
TRBV7-2 | CASSPGVDTQYF
TRBV3-1 | CASSYRGLGNTEAFF
TRBV18 | CASSLTNRGNTEAFF
TRBV6-6 | CAGGAAPAGGELFF
TRBV7-9 | CASSRIYPGLAPDTQYF
TRBV3-1 | CASSIPRRTVPGELFF
TRBV6-5 | CASSYRTASSYNEQFF
TRBV6-5 | CARLTLRYNEQFF
TRBV12-3/TRBV12-4 | CASSYTDTGELFF
TRBV30 | CAWTGSTGYTF
TRBV20-1 | CSARRLAGAKIGYNEQFF
TRBV20-1 | CSAVSGRLDNEQFF
TRBV5-8 | CASTGRAGELFF
TRBV6-1 | CASSPTGWTEQYF
TRBV4-1 | CASASGGLNYGYTF
TRBV7-2 | CASSVSGGVKTDTQYF
TRBV12-3/TRBV12-4 | CASTPPSNYGYTF
TRBV3-1 | CASSKTGYGYTF
TRBV12-3/TRBV12-4 | CASSLRQAGNTIYF
TRBV11-2 | CASSPSSVGGYTF
TRBV9 | CASSAGPDNSPLHF
TRBV29-1 | CSAYLGRTSGNEQFF
TRBV7-2 | CASSSPSGSDEQFF
TRBV24-1 | CATRDSLMTAFF
TRBV4-2 | CASSQGDGAEAFF
TRBV3-1 | CASKTGTDNEQFF
TRBV29-1 | CSVRTGGDEKLFF
TRBV6-1 | CASRSAGARTDTQYF
TRBV6-2/TRBV6-3 | CASSYGGTANNEQFF
TRBV6-5 | CASSQGRPREQYF
TRBV7-3 | CASSSTATTDTQYF
TRBV12-3/TRBV12-4 | CASSLSPSTDAPYF
TRBV14 | CASSLAFANYGYTF
TRBV7-2 | CASRRGPEAFF
TRBV4-3 | CASSQDVGLPYNEQFF
TRBV2 | CASSDWLSTDTQYF
TRBV20-1 | CSARDGGGGGTEAFF